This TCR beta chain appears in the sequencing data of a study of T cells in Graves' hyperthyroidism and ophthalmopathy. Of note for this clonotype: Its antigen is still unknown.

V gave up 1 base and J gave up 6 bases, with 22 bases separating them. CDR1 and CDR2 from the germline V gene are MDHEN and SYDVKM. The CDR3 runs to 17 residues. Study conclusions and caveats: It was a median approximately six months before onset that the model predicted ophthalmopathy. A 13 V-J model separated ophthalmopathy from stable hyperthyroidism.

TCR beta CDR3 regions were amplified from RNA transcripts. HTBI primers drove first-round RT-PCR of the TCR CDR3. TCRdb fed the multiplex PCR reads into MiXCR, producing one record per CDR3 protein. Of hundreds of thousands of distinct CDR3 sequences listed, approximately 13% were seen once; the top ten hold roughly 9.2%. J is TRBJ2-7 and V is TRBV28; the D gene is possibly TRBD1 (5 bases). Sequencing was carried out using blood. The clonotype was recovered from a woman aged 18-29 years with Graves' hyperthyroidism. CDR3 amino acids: CASSLSRQGFSDGEQYF. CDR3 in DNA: TGTGCCAGCAGTTTATCCCGGCAGGGCTTTTCGGACGGCGAGCAGTACTTC.